One and the same sample provided the 3 T cell receptor beta chains below, sequenced in a study of blood T cell repertoires in COVID-19. Clones were read by immunoSEQ multiplex PCR, and TCRdb kept only the in-frame ones, dropping some. The sample lists 150,000 to 200,000 clones, 70% to 90% occurring once. Source material: peripheral blood. The receptors derive from a man aged 18 to 30 with acute or convalescent COVID-19.

The chain couples TRBV19 to TRBJ2-5; tentative D call: TRBD1 (6 bases). V was cut by 9 bases and J by 2 bases, with 13 bases left in between. The germline V gene has CDR1 LNHDA and CDR2 SQIVND (reference sequence). The length of the CDR3 is 13 residues. The CDR3 DNA reads TGTGCCAGCTCCGGGACAACTCAAGAGACCCAGTACTTC. Protein product: CASSGTTQETQYF.

The chain combines TRBV9 with TRBJ1-2, with TRBD1 matching 10 bases. Germline V gene data show CDR1 as SGDLS and CDR2 as YYNGEE. The CDR3 covers 13 residues. The trim removed 4 bases at V and 13 bases at J, leaving 10 bases unmatched. The DNA for the CDR3 is TGTGCCAGCAGCACCCGGGACAGGGGCTCCTCCACCTTC. Translation gives CASSTRDRGSSTF. Full variable domain (missing parts from reference TRBV9 and TRBJ1-2): DSGVTQTPKHLITATGQRVTLRCSPRSGDLSVYWYQQSLDQGLQFLIQYYNGEERAKGNILERFSAQQFPDLHSELNLSSLELGDSALYFCASSTRDRGSSTFGSGTRLTVV.

The count of this clone is one. The rearrangement links TRBV6-6 to TRBJ1-4; 8 positions match TRBD1. J gave up 5 bases and V 5 bases, and 7 bases lay outside the gene matches. CDR1 is MNHNY, CDR2 SVGAGI, per germline (reference sequence). This CDR3 region has 15 residues. CDR3 region: CASSRVGTGNEKLFF. The CDR3 DNA follows: TGTGCCAGCAGTCGAGTTGGGACAGGCAATGAAAAACTGTTTTTT.